This T cell receptor beta chain was observed in a study of OX40 agonist ivuxolimab in advanced cancers. The overall study: Patients were approximately 80% male with ages roughly 23 to 85, mean approximately 62. Study conclusions and caveats: Also showing low normalized T-cell clonal expansion were some of the nonresponders. On average, CD8+ T cells showed a greater number of expanded clones than CD4+.

In the case of this clone: Its antigen is still unknown.

The V gene end was trimmed by 7 bases and the J gene end by 3 bases; junction bases not matched to a gene: 11. This CDR3 has 16 residues. CDR1 and CDR2 (germline): LNHDA, SQIVND (reference sequence). The method was immunoSEQ multiplex PCR; TCRdb's version includes in-frame clones alone and lacks a portion of them. The sample has 87,000 or so clones; about 85% are singletons. This TCR derives from an adult with an advanced solid tumor such as melanoma, head and neck, liver or kidney cancer. The chain has TRBV19 and TRBJ2-7; 11 nucleotides align to TRBD2. Sequences were derived from CD4+ or CD8+ T cells sorted from blood, sampled in a trial of the OX40 agonist ivuxolimab. The DNA of the CDR3 is TGTGCCAGTACCAAAACCGGGACTAGCGGATTCTACGAGCAGTACTTC. The encoded protein is CASTKTGTSGFYEQYF.